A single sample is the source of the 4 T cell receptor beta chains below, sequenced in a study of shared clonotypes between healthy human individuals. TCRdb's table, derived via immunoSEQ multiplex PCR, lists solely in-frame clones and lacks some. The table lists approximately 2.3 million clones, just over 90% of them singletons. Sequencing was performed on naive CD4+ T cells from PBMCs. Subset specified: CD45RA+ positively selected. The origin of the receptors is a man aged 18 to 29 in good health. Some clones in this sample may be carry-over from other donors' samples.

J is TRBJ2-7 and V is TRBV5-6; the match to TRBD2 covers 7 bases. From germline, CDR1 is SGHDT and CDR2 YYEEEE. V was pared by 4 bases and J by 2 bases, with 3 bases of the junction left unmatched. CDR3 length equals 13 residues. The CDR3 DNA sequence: TGTGCCAGCAGCCCCCTAGCGGCCTACGAGCAGTACTTC. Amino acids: CASSPLAAYEQYF.

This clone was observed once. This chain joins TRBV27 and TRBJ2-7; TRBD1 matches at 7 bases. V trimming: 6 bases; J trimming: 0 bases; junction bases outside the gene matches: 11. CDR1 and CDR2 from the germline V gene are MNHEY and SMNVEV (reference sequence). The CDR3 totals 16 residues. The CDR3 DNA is TGTGCCAGCAGCCGGATCGGACAGGTGGGCTCCTACGAGCAGTACTTC. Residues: CASSRIGQVGSYEQYF.

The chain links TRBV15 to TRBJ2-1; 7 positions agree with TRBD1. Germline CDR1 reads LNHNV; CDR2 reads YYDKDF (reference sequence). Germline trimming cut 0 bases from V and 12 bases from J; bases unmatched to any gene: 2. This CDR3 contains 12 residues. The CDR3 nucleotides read TGTGCCACCAGCAGAGATGGGACAGTGCAGTTCTTC. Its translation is CATSRDGTVQFF.

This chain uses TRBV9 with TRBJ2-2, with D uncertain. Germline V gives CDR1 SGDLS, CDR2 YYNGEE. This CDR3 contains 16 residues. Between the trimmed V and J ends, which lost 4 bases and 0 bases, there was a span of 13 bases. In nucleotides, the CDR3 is TGTGCCAGCAGCCCCTCCCCCACCCCGAACACCGGGGAGCTGTTTTTT. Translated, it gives CASSPSPTPNTGELFF. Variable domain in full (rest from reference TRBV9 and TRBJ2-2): DSGVTQTPKHLITATGQRVTLRCSPRSGDLSVYWYQQSLDQGLQFLIQYYNGEERAKGNILERFSAQQFPDLHSELNLSSLELGDSALYFCASSPSPTPNTGELFFGEGSRLTVL.